Presented here are 15 T cell receptor beta chains from one specimen sequenced in a study of graft-versus-host responses after intestinal transplantation. Generated by immunoSEQ multiplex PCR, the TCRdb table keeps only in-frame clones and is missing some. The top ten hold about 2% of the sample, which has 75,000 to 95,000 clones, approximately 94% seen once. Antigen specificity for these receptors is unknown. The sequenced sample was unstimulated CD8+ T cells sorted from spleen or lymph node cells, obtained before intestinal transplant. All receptors derive from a human donor who received an intestinal transplant.

V is TRBV6-6 and J is TRBJ2-5; D is possibly TRBD2 (6 bases). The length of the CDR3 is 16 residues. Between the trimmed V and J ends, which lost 6 bases and 5 bases, there was a span of 22 bases. Germline loops: CDR1 MNHNY, CDR2 SVGAGI (reference sequence). For the CDR3, the DNA is TGTGCCAGCAGCTATCACATGGGGGGTTTGCGTGAGACCCAGTACTTC. This translates into CASSYHMGGLRETQYF.

This rearrangement joins TRBV7-9 to TRBJ1-4; possibly TRBD1 for D (5 bases). Trimming stripped 5 bases from V and 0 bases from J, with 13 bases between. This CDR3 comprises 16 residues. From germline, CDR1 is SEHNR and CDR2 FQNEAQ (reference sequence). The CDR3 nucleotides read TGTGCCAGCAGCCCACCGACAGACGCAACTAATGAAAAACTGTTTTTT. This codes for CASSPPTDATNEKLFF.

The chain combines TRBV6-5 with TRBJ2-3; 8 nucleotides agree with TRBD2. The CDR3 totals 16 residues. Germline trimming cut 2 bases from V and 2 bases from J; bases unmatched to any gene: 6. The germline V gene has CDR1 MNHEY and CDR2 SVGAGI. CDR3 region: CASSYGRGGYTDTQYF. CDR3 DNA sequence: TGTGCCAGCAGTTACGGACGGGGGGGCTACACAGATACGCAGTATTTT.

The rearrangement uses TRBV27 and TRBJ2-1, with D maybe TRBD1 (6 bases). Germline V lookup: CDR1 MNHEY, CDR2 SMNVEV (reference sequence). Trimming removed 5 bases from V and 9 bases from J, with 14 bases in between. CDR3 length: 13 residues. CDR3 loop: CASSVTGYSEQFF. The CDR3 nucleotides are TGTGCCAGCAGTGTCACAGGGTATAGTGAGCAGTTCTTC.

A note on this clone: The identical CDR3 is also encoded by other nucleotide sequences in the sample. This rearrangement joins TRBV7-9 to TRBJ2-7, with D possibly matching TRBD1 (6 bases). This CDR3 spans 16 amino acids. The germline gives CDR1 SEHNR, CDR2 FQNEAQ (reference sequence). Trimming cost V 4 bases and J 0 bases, with 16 bases left between them. CDR3 amino acids: CASSSNPRDISYEQYF. The CDR3 DNA reads as TGTGCCAGCAGCTCCAACCCCCGGGACATCTCCTACGAGCAGTACTTC.

The chain carries TRBV9 and TRBJ1-1; no firm D call. Trimming pared 4 bases from V and 4 bases from J, leaving 14 bases between. CDR1 SGDLS and CDR2 YYNGEE come from the germline V gene. The CDR3 is made up of 14 amino acids. For the CDR3, the DNA is TGTGCCAGCAGCCCGAATAGCGGAGGCACTGAAGCTTTCTTT. It codes for CASSPNSGGTEAFF. The full variable domain, in which reference TRBV9 and TRBJ1-1 provide the parts outside the CDR3, is DSGVTQTPKHLITATGQRVTLRCSPRSGDLSVYWYQQSLDQGLQFLIQYYNGEERAKGNILERFSAQQFPDLHSELNLSSLELGDSALYFCASSPNSGGTEAFFGQGTRLTVV.

The V call is TRBV4-1, the J call TRBJ1-5; D might be TRBD1 (5 bases). Deletions cut 1 base from V and 0 bases from J, with 16 bases between. Germline CDR1 MGHRA, CDR2 YSYEKL. The CDR3 spans 18 residues. CDR3 amino acids: CASSQGFRETYSNQPQHF. CDR3 bases: TGCGCCAGCAGCCAAGGCTTCAGGGAAACCTATAGCAATCAGCCCCAGCATTTT.

V gene TRBV11-3 combines with J gene TRBJ2-1, with 16 bases matching TRBD2. With 7 bases clipped from V and 8 bases from J, the junction kept 17 bases outside the gene matches. Germline CDR1 and CDR2: SGHNT and YENEEA. There are 19 residues in the CDR3. The CDR3 DNA sequence: TGTGCCAGCACAGCACTTTCGGGACTAGCGGGGGGGCCTGTCGATGAGCAGTTCTTC. Translation gives CASTALSGLAGGPVDEQFF.

V usage is TRBV28 and J usage is TRBJ2-7; D might be TRBD1 (5 bases). The CDR3 runs 14 residues. Per the germline V gene, CDR1 is MDHEN and CDR2 is SYDVKM. V lost 3 bases to trimming and J lost 1 base, with 10 bases between them. CDR3 sequence reads: CASSLDIASYEQYF. As DNA, the CDR3 is TGTGCCAGCAGTTTGGACATAGCTTCCTACGAGCAGTACTTC.

The chain carries TRBV2 and TRBJ2-3; 12 bases are a match to TRBD2. This CDR3 has 19 amino acids. Unmatched junction bases numbered 16, after V lost 6 bases and J lost 3 bases. Germline lookup yields CDR1 SNHLY and CDR2 FYNNEI. CDR3 residues: CASSLLGASGGAATDTQYF. CDR3 DNA: TGTGCCAGCAGCCTACTCGGGGCTAGCGGGGGGGCCGCTACAGATACGCAGTATTTT.

The chain links TRBV4-2 to TRBJ2-7; TRBD2 might be the D (7 bases). V dropped 5 bases and J dropped 5 bases, with 13 bases sitting between them. The CDR3 is 13 amino acids. The germline gives CDR1 LGHNA, CDR2 YNFKEQ. Here the CDR3 DNA reads TGTGCCAGCAGCTTCTGGGGGGGCCACGAGCAGTACTTC. Translated: CASSFWGGHEQYF.

This CDR3 reads CAWSVGSGGRNEQFF. The CDR3 DNA reads TGTGCCTGGAGTGTTGGCAGCGGGGGGAGGAATGAGCAGTTCTTC. V gene TRBV30 combines with J gene TRBJ2-1; 9 bases agree with TRBD2. This CDR3 region has 15 residues. V lost 0 bases and J lost 7; bases outside the gene matches: 7. Germline values: CDR1 GTSNPN, CDR2 SVGIG (reference sequence).

This chain uses TRBV5-6 with TRBJ2-7, with D uncertain. This CDR3 contains 14 residues. From germline, CDR1 is SGHDT and CDR2 YYEEEE. Deletions cut 0 bases from V and 0 bases from J, with 7 bases between. CDR3 nucleotide sequence: TGTGCCAGCAGCTTGGATGGCAACTCCTACGAGCAGTACTTC. Its translation: CASSLDGNSYEQYF.

V usage is TRBV10-3 and J usage is TRBJ2-7; 8 bases agree with TRBD1. Per germline, CDR1 ENHRY and CDR2 SYGVKD. Germline trimming cut 6 bases from V and 2 bases from J; bases unmatched to any gene: 9. This CDR3 comprises 15 residues. The CDR3 here is CAIRTGTGEAYEQYF. The DNA for the CDR3 is TGTGCCATCAGAACCGGGACAGGTGAAGCCTACGAGCAGTACTTC.

The chain employs TRBV7-9 and TRBJ2-1; the D gene is possibly TRBD1 (6 bases). Trimming took 5 bases from V and 6 from J, leaving 14 bases between them. The CDR3 is 14 residues long. Germline V gene sequence: CDR1 SEHNR, CDR2 FQNEAQ (reference sequence). CDR3: CASSTDRNLNEQFF. The DNA for the CDR3 is TGTGCCAGCAGCACCGACAGGAACCTCAATGAGCAGTTCTTC.